This T cell receptor beta chain was sequenced in a study of blood T cell repertoires in COVID-19. In the original workflow: Reference gene primer amplification in the assay estimated nucleated cell counts. Measured with immunoSEQ multiplex PCR; TCRdb has only the in-frame clones, and not every one. D and trimming were read from the DNA, whereas the V and J calls and clone size are those reported in that table. The profile shows about 270,000 clones, roughly 90% of them singletons. Participant ages covered roughly 18 to 89 years across 24 US areas. Self-reported history from a screening survey and questionnaire set each donor's cohort. Two negative PCRs, clearance, or symptom resolution characterized the recovered Cohort 3 donors. The origin of this receptor is a woman in her 50s who had recovered from COVID-19. The specimen was PBMCs or T cells enriched from blood (not recorded which).

CDR3 sequence (DNA): TGCAGCGTTGAAGATGGGACTAGCCTCGGTGAGCAGTTCTTC. Its protein is CSVEDGTSLGEQFF. The V and J genes are TRBV29-1 and TRBJ2-1; TRBD2 matches at 9 bases. The germline V gene encodes CDR1 SQVTM and CDR2 ANQGSEA. Losses at the gene ends were 0 bases for V and 9 bases for J; bases not matched to a gene: 6. The CDR3 covers 14 residues.